The entry that follows covers one T cell receptor (beta chain) sequence. Using immunoSEQ multiplex PCR, the repertoire was profiled, and TCRdb retains in-frame clones only, with some absent. The table records roughly 40,000 clones, 80% to 90% of them present only once. V lost 4 bases and J lost 7, with 7 bases in between. The germline CDR1 and CDR2 sequences are LNHDA and SQIVND (reference sequence). This CDR3 comprises 12 residues. The data derive from a study of T cell changes during pregnancy in multiple sclerosis. This TCR derives from a female donor with multiple sclerosis, enrolled in a pregnancy study. V and J are TRBV19 and TRBJ2-2; no reliable D call. Sample: CD4+ T cells from peripheral blood mononuclear cells, taken before pregnancy. CDR3 amino acids: CASSTYGGELFF. The CDR3 DNA reads as TGTGCCAGTAGTACGTACGGCGGGGAGCTGTTTTTT.